Listed below are T cell receptor beta chains from one sample, sequenced in a study of cytomegalovirus exposure and HLA in healthy donors. TCRdb's copy holds only in-frame clones and misses some; the assay was immunoSEQ multiplex PCR. The repertoire has 110,000 or so clones, less than 80% of them found once; the top ten carry 3.5% to 5%. Material: PBMCs. The receptors were sampled from a woman aged 40 to 49 in good health and CMV-seropositive. Both conserved end residues are part of each CDR3. The order of the fields is V gene, clone size, D gene, J gene, CDR3 length, CDR3 DNA, CDR3 protein. The D gene is left open where the match is weak. Size values are once, few and many counts, or a class for expanded clones, and some rows have none.

v_call: TRBV19; clone_size: NA; d_call: TRBD2; j_call: TRBJ2-3; cdr3_length: 13; cdr3_nt: TGTGCCACCAGTAGCGGGGGCACAGATACGCAGTATTTT; cdr3_aa: CATSSGGTDTQYF
v_call: TRBV4-2; clone_size: NA; d_call: NA; j_call: TRBJ2-4; cdr3_length: 15; cdr3_nt: TGTGCCAGCAGCCAATTTAGCGTTGCCAAAAACATTCAGTACTTC; cdr3_aa: CASSQFSVAKNIQYF
v_call: TRBV6-1; clone_size: NA; d_call: TRBD1; j_call: TRBJ2-5; cdr3_length: 12; cdr3_nt: TGCGCCAGCGGGACAGGGGGAGAGACCCAGTACTTC; cdr3_aa: CASGTGGETQYF
v_call: TRBV19; clone_size: NA; d_call: NA; j_call: TRBJ2-1; cdr3_length: 13; cdr3_nt: TGTGCCAGTACTCCACTAGCCGGCAATGAGCAGTTCTTC; cdr3_aa: CASTPLAGNEQFF
v_call: TRBV30; clone_size: once; d_call: TRBD1; j_call: TRBJ2-7; cdr3_length: 13; cdr3_nt: TGTGCCTCCCTGACAGGGGGATCCTACGAGCAGTACTTC; cdr3_aa: CASLTGGSYEQYF
v_call: TRBV4-1; clone_size: NA; d_call: NA; j_call: TRBJ2-7; cdr3_length: 14; cdr3_nt: TGCGCCAGCAGCCAAGCCGGACGGGGCTACGAGCAGTACTTC; cdr3_aa: CASSQAGRGYEQYF
v_call: TRBV4-2; clone_size: once; d_call: TRBD2; j_call: TRBJ2-7; cdr3_length: 15; cdr3_nt: TGTGCCAGCAGCCAAGTAGCGGGAGGGGACTACGAGCAGTACTTC; cdr3_aa: CASSQVAGGDYEQYF
v_call: TRBV7-9; clone_size: NA; d_call: NA; j_call: TRBJ1-1; cdr3_length: 14; cdr3_nt: TGTGCCAGCAGCGCCTTAGCCCTGAACACTGAAGCTTTCTTT; cdr3_aa: CASSALALNTEAFF
v_call: TRBV20-1; clone_size: NA; d_call: NA; j_call: TRBJ2-1; cdr3_length: 11; cdr3_nt: TGCAGTGCTATTAGCGGCCGGGAGCAGTTCTTC; cdr3_aa: CSAISGREQFF
v_call: TRBV11-3; clone_size: NA; d_call: NA; j_call: TRBJ2-1; cdr3_length: 14; cdr3_nt: TGTGCCAGCAGCTACGGACTTTCCTACAATGAGCAGTTCTTC; cdr3_aa: CASSYGLSYNEQFF
v_call: TRBV5-4; clone_size: NA; d_call: NA; j_call: TRBJ1-2; cdr3_length: 15; cdr3_nt: TGTGCCAGCAGCTCGAGCTGGGGGGGAGGCTATGGCTACACCTTC; cdr3_aa: CASSSSWGGGYGYTF
v_call: TRBV18; clone_size: NA; d_call: NA; j_call: TRBJ1-1; cdr3_length: 15; cdr3_nt: TGTGCCAGCTCACCATCCAGGTCTCCGAACACTGAAGCTTTCTTT; cdr3_aa: CASSPSRSPNTEAFF
v_call: TRBV11-3; clone_size: NA; d_call: NA; j_call: TRBJ2-5; cdr3_length: 15; cdr3_nt: TGTGCCAGCAGCTTATCCCACGGGGGGCACGAGACCCAGTACTTC; cdr3_aa: CASSLSHGGHETQYF
v_call: TRBV2; clone_size: few; d_call: NA; j_call: TRBJ2-3; cdr3_length: 14; cdr3_nt: TGTGCCACACAGGCGCCGTTTCCCACAGATACGCAGTATTTT; cdr3_aa: CATQAPFPTDTQYF
v_call: TRBV27; clone_size: NA; d_call: TRBD2; j_call: TRBJ2-7; cdr3_length: 15; cdr3_nt: TGTGCCAGCAGTAAGGGACTAGCGGGGGGTTACGAGCAGTACTTC; cdr3_aa: CASSKGLAGGYEQYF
v_call: TRBV6-5; clone_size: NA; d_call: NA; j_call: TRBJ2-7; cdr3_length: 13; cdr3_nt: TGTGCCTCACGGCTCAGGGATTCCTACGAGCAGTACTTC; cdr3_aa: CASRLRDSYEQYF
v_call: TRBV9; clone_size: NA; d_call: TRBD2; j_call: TRBJ2-3; cdr3_length: 15; cdr3_nt: TGTGCCAGCAGCCCCGGACTAGTCGGCACAGATACGCAGTATTTT; cdr3_aa: CASSPGLVGTDTQYF
v_call: TRBV4-1; clone_size: NA; d_call: NA; j_call: TRBJ1-1; cdr3_length: 17; cdr3_nt: TGCGCCAGCAGCCAAGTTAGGGGGTCTGTGGTCCACACTGAAGCTTTCTTT; cdr3_aa: CASSQVRGSVVHTEAFF
v_call: TRBV7-3; clone_size: NA; d_call: TRBD1; j_call: TRBJ2-7; cdr3_length: 13; cdr3_nt: TGTGCCAGCAGCTCTCGGACAGGGCTCGAGCAGTACTTC; cdr3_aa: CASSSRTGLEQYF
v_call: TRBV7-2; clone_size: NA; d_call: TRBD1; j_call: TRBJ2-7; cdr3_length: 16; cdr3_nt: TGTGCCAGCAGCTTATGGAGACAGGGCGGAGTCTACGAGCAGTACTTC; cdr3_aa: CASSLWRQGGVYEQYF
v_call: TRBV30; clone_size: once; d_call: TRBD2; j_call: TRBJ2-2; cdr3_length: 16; cdr3_nt: TGTGCCTGGAGCGCTAGCGGGTGGAGAGGGGCCGGGGAGCTGTTTTTT; cdr3_aa: CAWSASGWRGAGELFF
v_call: TRBV2; clone_size: NA; d_call: TRBD1; j_call: TRBJ2-7; cdr3_length: 18; cdr3_nt: TGTGCCAGCAGTACTTTGGGGGACAGGGGTATCATTGACTACGAGCAGTACTTC; cdr3_aa: CASSTLGDRGIIDYEQYF
v_call: TRBV7-2; clone_size: NA; d_call: NA; j_call: TRBJ2-3; cdr3_length: 14; cdr3_nt: TGTGCCAGCAGCTTCGCGGAGCGAACAGATACGCAGTATTTT; cdr3_aa: CASSFAERTDTQYF
v_call: TRBV28; clone_size: few; d_call: NA; j_call: TRBJ1-5; cdr3_length: 13; cdr3_nt: TGTGCCAGCAGTCCATGGGGAGGACAGCCCCAGCATTTT; cdr3_aa: CASSPWGGQPQHF
v_call: TRBV6-6; clone_size: NA; d_call: NA; j_call: TRBJ2-7; cdr3_length: 15; cdr3_nt: TGTGCCAGCAGTGCACAGGCGGTCGGGAGCTACGAGCAGTACTTC; cdr3_aa: CASSAQAVGSYEQYF
v_call: TRBV30; clone_size: NA; d_call: TRBD1; j_call: TRBJ2-5; cdr3_length: 15; cdr3_nt: TGTGCCTGGACTCCCTTGGGACAGGACCAAGAGACCCAGTACTTC; cdr3_aa: CAWTPLGQDQETQYF
v_call: TRBV13; clone_size: NA; d_call: TRBD1; j_call: TRBJ2-1; cdr3_length: 13; cdr3_nt: TGTGCCAGCAGCGCGACAGGGTTCAATGAGCAGTTCTTC; cdr3_aa: CASSATGFNEQFF
v_call: TRBV5-4; clone_size: NA; d_call: NA; j_call: TRBJ2-3; cdr3_length: 16; cdr3_nt: TGTGCCAGCAGTCTCGGAGGCGGGTACGACACAGATACGCAGTATTTT; cdr3_aa: CASSLGGGYDTDTQYF
v_call: TRBV9; clone_size: NA; d_call: NA; j_call: TRBJ1-5; cdr3_length: 13; cdr3_nt: TGTGCCAGCAGCGGAGGGGAGGGGGGGCCCCAGCATTTT; cdr3_aa: CASSGGEGGPQHF
v_call: TRBV18; clone_size: NA; d_call: NA; j_call: TRBJ2-7; cdr3_length: 16; cdr3_nt: TGTGCCAGCTCACCACCCGGCAGGGAGGTAAGCTACGAGCAGTACTTC; cdr3_aa: CASSPPGREVSYEQYF
v_call: TRBV6-5; clone_size: NA; d_call: TRBD1; j_call: TRBJ2-7; cdr3_length: 16; cdr3_nt: TGTGCCAGCAGTTACTCGATATGGGACAGAGCCTACGAGCAGTACTTC; cdr3_aa: CASSYSIWDRAYEQYF
v_call: TRBV5-1; clone_size: NA; d_call: TRBD2; j_call: TRBJ2-1; cdr3_length: 15; cdr3_nt: TGCGCCAGCAGTTCCGGGACTAGCGTCTACAATGAGCAGTTCTTC; cdr3_aa: CASSSGTSVYNEQFF
v_call: TRBV18; clone_size: NA; d_call: TRBD1; j_call: TRBJ1-1; cdr3_length: 16; cdr3_nt: TGTGCCAGCTCGCTTTTCAGAGGGACAGGGGGGACTGAAGCTTTCTTT; cdr3_aa: CASSLFRGTGGTEAFF
v_call: TRBV6-6; clone_size: NA; d_call: NA; j_call: TRBJ2-2; cdr3_length: 14; cdr3_nt: TGTGCCAGCAGTTACCGTCGGGACACCGGGGAGCTGTTTTTT; cdr3_aa: CASSYRRDTGELFF
v_call: TRBV28; clone_size: NA; d_call: TRBD1; j_call: TRBJ2-3; cdr3_length: 17; cdr3_nt: TGTGCCAGCAGTTTCCTTGGCAGGGGGTTTCCGGCAGATACGCAGTATTTT; cdr3_aa: CASSFLGRGFPADTQYF
v_call: TRBV27; clone_size: NA; d_call: NA; j_call: TRBJ2-3; cdr3_length: 16; cdr3_nt: TGTGCCAGCAGTACCTACTCTAGATTTGACACAGATACGCAGTATTTT; cdr3_aa: CASSTYSRFDTDTQYF
v_call: TRBV7-9; clone_size: NA; d_call: TRBD1; j_call: TRBJ2-5; cdr3_length: 15; cdr3_nt: TGTGCCAGCAGCTTAAGTGCAGGGGGCCTAGAGACCCAGTACTTC; cdr3_aa: CASSLSAGGLETQYF
v_call: TRBV6-5; clone_size: NA; d_call: NA; j_call: TRBJ1-2; cdr3_length: 14; cdr3_nt: TGTGCCAGCAGTTCCAGAGGAGGGAACTATGGCTACACCTTC; cdr3_aa: CASSSRGGNYGYTF
v_call: TRBV11-3; clone_size: NA; d_call: TRBD1; j_call: TRBJ1-2; cdr3_length: 15; cdr3_nt: TGTGCCAGCAGCTCAGGGGACAGGGGGGGGTATGGCTACACCTTC; cdr3_aa: CASSSGDRGGYGYTF
v_call: TRBV11-3; clone_size: NA; d_call: TRBD1; j_call: TRBJ1-1; cdr3_length: 16; cdr3_nt: TGTGCCAGCAGCATCAACCGAGGGACAGGGAACACTGAAGCTTTCTTT; cdr3_aa: CASSINRGTGNTEAFF
v_call: TRBV11-3; clone_size: once; d_call: TRBD2; j_call: TRBJ2-7; cdr3_length: 15; cdr3_nt: TGTGCCAGCAGCTCCGACCTAGCGGGACCCTACGAGCAGTACTTC; cdr3_aa: CASSSDLAGPYEQYF
v_call: TRBV7-2; clone_size: NA; d_call: TRBD1; j_call: TRBJ1-5; cdr3_length: 18; cdr3_nt: TGTGCCAGCAGCTTAGATCCTGACAGGGGGCGAAGCAATCAGCCCCAGCATTTT; cdr3_aa: CASSLDPDRGRSNQPQHF
v_call: TRBV5-1; clone_size: few; d_call: TRBD2; j_call: TRBJ2-1; cdr3_length: 16; cdr3_nt: TGCGCCAGCAGCTTCGCTCTAGCGGGAGGGTACAATGAGCAGTTCTTC; cdr3_aa: CASSFALAGGYNEQFF
v_call: TRBV5-6; clone_size: once; d_call: TRBD1; j_call: TRBJ2-7; cdr3_length: 16; cdr3_nt: TGTGCCAGCAGCAGAACAGGGGGTTTCTTCTCCTACGAGCAGTACTTC; cdr3_aa: CASSRTGGFFSYEQYF
v_call: TRBV27; clone_size: NA; d_call: TRBD1; j_call: TRBJ2-1; cdr3_length: 15; cdr3_nt: TGTGCCAGCTTGCGGTCGGACAGGGTAATGGATGAGCAGTTCTTC; cdr3_aa: CASLRSDRVMDEQFF
v_call: TRBV7-2; clone_size: NA; d_call: NA; j_call: TRBJ2-1; cdr3_length: 16; cdr3_nt: TGTGCCAGCAGCTTAGGGAGCGGAAGCTCCTACAATGAGCAGTTCTTC; cdr3_aa: CASSLGSGSSYNEQFF
v_call: TRBV5-6; clone_size: NA; d_call: NA; j_call: TRBJ1-2; cdr3_length: 15; cdr3_nt: TGTGCCAGCAGCTTGGAGGGACTGACTTTTTATGGCTACACCTTC; cdr3_aa: CASSLEGLTFYGYTF
v_call: TRBV4-3; clone_size: NA; d_call: TRBD1; j_call: TRBJ2-7; cdr3_length: 17; cdr3_nt: TGCGCCAGCAGCCAAGATCTAGGGGGGACAGGGGTAGGCGAGCAGTACTTC; cdr3_aa: CASSQDLGGTGVGEQYF
v_call: TRBV5-1; clone_size: NA; d_call: TRBD2; j_call: TRBJ2-7; cdr3_length: 22; cdr3_nt: TGCGCCAGCAGCCCGGAGTCTGGCTTATCCTACAACAGCGGGATAGGGAGGGACGAGCAGTACTTC; cdr3_aa: CASSPESGLSYNSGIGRDEQYF
v_call: TRBV5-1; clone_size: NA; d_call: TRBD2; j_call: TRBJ2-7; cdr3_length: 14; cdr3_nt: TGCGCCAGCAGCTGGGGGGGTAGCTCCTACGAGCAGTACTTC; cdr3_aa: CASSWGGSSYEQYF
v_call: TRBV10-3; clone_size: NA; d_call: NA; j_call: TRBJ1-2; cdr3_length: 14; cdr3_nt: TGTGCCATCAGTGGTGGCAGGCTCACCTATGGCTACACCTTC; cdr3_aa: CAISGGRLTYGYTF
v_call: TRBV7-3; clone_size: NA; d_call: NA; j_call: TRBJ2-3; cdr3_length: 13; cdr3_nt: TGTGCCAGCAGCCTCCAGGGAATTGATACGCAGTATTTT; cdr3_aa: CASSLQGIDTQYF
v_call: TRBV5-1; clone_size: NA; d_call: TRBD1; j_call: TRBJ1-2; cdr3_length: 17; cdr3_nt: TGCGCCAGCAGCTTGGAGTCAGGGGGCAACGATGACTATGGCTACACCTTC; cdr3_aa: CASSLESGGNDDYGYTF
v_call: TRBV19; clone_size: NA; d_call: NA; j_call: TRBJ2-5; cdr3_length: 14; cdr3_nt: TGTGCCAGTAGTCCCGGGACTCAAGGGGAGACCCAGTACTTC; cdr3_aa: CASSPGTQGETQYF
v_call: TRBV4-2; clone_size: NA; d_call: NA; j_call: TRBJ1-2; cdr3_length: 14; cdr3_nt: TGTGCCAGCAGCCAAGACCGAGGGGGCTATGGCTACACCTTC; cdr3_aa: CASSQDRGGYGYTF